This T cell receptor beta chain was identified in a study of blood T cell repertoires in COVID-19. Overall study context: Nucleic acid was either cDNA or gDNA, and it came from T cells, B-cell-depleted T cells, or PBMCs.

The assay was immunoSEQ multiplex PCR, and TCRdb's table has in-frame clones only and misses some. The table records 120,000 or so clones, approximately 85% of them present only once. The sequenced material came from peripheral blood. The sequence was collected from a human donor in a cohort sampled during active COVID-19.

CDR3 sequence reads: CASSLGQNYNSPLHF. Written as DNA, the CDR3 is TGTGCCAGCAGCTTGGGGCAGAACTATAATTCACCCCTCCACTTT. The chain employs TRBV5-8 and TRBJ1-6; no definite D call. V gave up 0 bases and J gave up 3 bases, with 7 bases separating them. Looked up from germline, CDR1 is SGHTS and CDR2 is YDEGEE. This CDR3 comprises 15 residues.